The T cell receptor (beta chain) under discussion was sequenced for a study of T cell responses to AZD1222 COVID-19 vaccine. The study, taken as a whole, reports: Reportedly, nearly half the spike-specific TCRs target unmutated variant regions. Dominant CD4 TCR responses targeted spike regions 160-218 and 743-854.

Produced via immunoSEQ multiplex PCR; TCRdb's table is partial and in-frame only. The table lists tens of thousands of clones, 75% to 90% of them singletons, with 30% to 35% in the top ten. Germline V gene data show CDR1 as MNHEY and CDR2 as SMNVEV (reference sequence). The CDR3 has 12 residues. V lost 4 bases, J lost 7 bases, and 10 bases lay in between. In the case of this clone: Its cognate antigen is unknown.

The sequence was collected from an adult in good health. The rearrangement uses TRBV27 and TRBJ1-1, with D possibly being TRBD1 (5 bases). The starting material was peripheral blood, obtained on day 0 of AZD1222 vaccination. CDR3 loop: CASSWTPLEAFF. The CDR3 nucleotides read TGTGCCAGCAGTTGGACACCCCTTGAAGCTTTCTTT.